Below are 12 T cell receptor beta chains sequenced from a single sample in a study of CD8+ T cells in alopecia areata. TCR sequencing used cDNA made by reverse transcription of extracted RNA. Profiled with immunoSEQ multiplex PCR; TCRdb holds only in-frame clones, not every one. The sample yields approximately 150,000 clones, approximately 65% seen once. The sequencing used CD8+ T cells sorted from blood, collected at week 0. Receptors originate from a human donor with alopecia areata.

The genes are TRBV27 and TRBJ2-1; 12 nucleotides align to TRBD2. The CDR3 extends over 15 amino acids. V was pared by 5 bases and J by 9 bases, with 8 bases of the junction left unmatched. The V gene's germline CDR1 is MNHEY and CDR2 SMNVEV (reference sequence). The CDR3 loop reads CASSVPSGGAGEQFF. Here the CDR3 DNA reads TGTGCCAGCAGTGTCCCTAGCGGGGGGGCCGGTGAGCAGTTCTTC.

This clone has just a few counts. The chain is built from TRBV5-6 and TRBJ1-5, with TRBD1 matching over 8 bases. The ends lost 4 bases at V and 2 bases at J; junction bases unmatched: 5. This CDR3 spans 15 amino acids. Per the germline V gene, CDR1 is SGHDT and CDR2 is YYEEEE. The CDR3 DNA is TGTGCCAGCAGCCGCGCGGACAGGGGCAATCAGCCCCAGCATTTT. This translates into CASSRADRGNQPQHF.

CDR3 nucleotide sequence: TGTGCCACCGGCGCAAGCTACGAGCAGTACTTC. Translated, it gives CATGASYEQYF. This chain links TRBV10-3 with TRBJ2-7; unclear D gene. The CDR3 spans 11 residues. Germline V CDR1 and CDR2: ENHRY, SYGVKD. The germline V and J ends were trimmed by 10 bases and 3 bases, with 10 bases remaining between them.

This clone was detected only a few times. The chain combines TRBV30 with TRBJ2-7; D is uncertain. This CDR3 spans 13 amino acids. V shed 0 bases and J shed 1 base, with 7 bases lying between them. CDR1 GTSNPN and CDR2 SVGIG come from the germline V gene (reference sequence). The CDR3: CAWSVVGSYEQYF. The CDR3 DNA reads as TGTGCCTGGAGTGTAGTGGGGTCCTACGAGCAGTACTTC.

V usage is TRBV27 and J usage is TRBJ2-1; 9 bases are a match to TRBD2. V lost 2 bases to trimming and J lost 8 bases; unmatched junction nucleotides: 7. This CDR3 is built from 15 residues. Looked up from germline, CDR1 is MNHEY and CDR2 is SMNVEV (reference sequence). CDR3 amino acids: CASSLGGGAFYEQFF. As DNA, the CDR3 is TGTGCCAGCAGTTTAGGCGGGGGGGCCTTTTATGAGCAGTTCTTC.

The rearrangement joins TRBV5-1 to TRBJ1-2; D gene unclear. The length of the CDR3 is 13 residues. V shed 6 bases and J shed 0 bases, with 9 bases lying between them. CDR1 is SGHRS, CDR2 YFSETQ, per germline. CDR3 in amino acids: CASMGSPNYGYTF. The CDR3 DNA is TGCGCCAGCATGGGCAGCCCTAACTATGGCTACACCTTC.

The chain is built from TRBV4-1 and TRBJ1-1; a possible D gene is TRBD1 (5 bases). There are 17 residues in the CDR3. V was cut by 4 bases and J by 1 base, with 19 bases left in between. CDR1 MGHRA and CDR2 YSYEKL come from the germline V gene. The DNA for the CDR3 is TGCGCCAGCAGCCGCCAAAGCCTAGGGCAGGGGAACACTGAAGCTTTCTTT. It specifies CASSRQSLGQGNTEAFF.

This clone was seen only a few times. The genes are TRBV30 and TRBJ1-1; 9 bases are shared with TRBD1. Trimming cost V 3 bases and J 3 bases; bases outside gene matches: 5. This CDR3 spans 14 amino acids. The germline gives CDR1 GTSNPN, CDR2 SVGIG (reference sequence). The CDR3 protein is CAWRGDRVYTEAFF. The CDR3 DNA is TGTGCCTGGAGGGGGGACAGGGTGTACACTGAAGCTTTCTTT.

This clone turned up a few times. J is TRBJ1-1 and V is TRBV7-9, with D perhaps matching TRBD1 (5 bases). Deletions cut 6 bases from V and 1 base from J, with 15 bases between. The germline gives CDR1 SEHNR, CDR2 FQNEAQ (reference sequence). This CDR3 is 15 amino acids long. CDR3 DNA: TGTGCCAGCAGTTTTACAGGAACCCCGAACACTGAAGCTTTCTTT. It yields the protein CASSFTGTPNTEAFF.

This chain connects TRBV10-3 to TRBJ2-5, with a weak D call TRBD2 (5 bases). CDR1 ENHRY and CDR2 SYGVKD come from the germline V gene. CDR3 length: 15 amino acids. V lost 2 bases to trimming and J lost 0 bases, with 10 bases between them. CDR3 region: CAISELYSDQETQYF. The DNA of the CDR3 is TGTGCCATCAGTGAGCTTTATAGCGACCAAGAGACCCAGTACTTC.

The chain is built from TRBV27 and TRBJ1-2, with 7 bases that match TRBD1. From germline, CDR1 is MNHEY and CDR2 SMNVEV (reference sequence). V lost 5 bases to trimming and J lost 6 bases; unmatched junction nucleotides: 3. The CDR3 has 12 amino acids. This CDR3 reads CASSPRGDGYTF. As DNA, the CDR3 is TGTGCCAGCAGTCCCAGGGGGGATGGCTACACCTTC.

In its sample, this clone was seen a few times. The rearrangement uses TRBV11-2 and TRBJ2-7, with TRBD2 matching 9 bases. V was pared by 4 bases and J by 4 bases, with 8 bases of the junction left unmatched. Per the germline V gene, CDR1 is SGHAT and CDR2 is FQNNGV. CDR3 size: 15 residues. This CDR3 reads CASSSPGLASYEQYF. The CDR3 nucleotides are TGTGCCAGCAGCTCACCGGGACTAGCTTCTTACGAGCAGTACTTC.